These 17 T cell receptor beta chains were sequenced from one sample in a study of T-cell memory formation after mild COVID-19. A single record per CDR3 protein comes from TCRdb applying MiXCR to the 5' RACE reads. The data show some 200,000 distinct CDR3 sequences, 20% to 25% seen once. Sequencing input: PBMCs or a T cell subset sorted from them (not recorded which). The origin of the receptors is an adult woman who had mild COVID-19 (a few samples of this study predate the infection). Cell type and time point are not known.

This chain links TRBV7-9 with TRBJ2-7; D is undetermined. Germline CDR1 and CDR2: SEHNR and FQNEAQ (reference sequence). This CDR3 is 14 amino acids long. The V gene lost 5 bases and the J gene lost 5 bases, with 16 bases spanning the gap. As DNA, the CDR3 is TGTGCCAGCAGCCCCAGCCTAGTCCCCCACGAGCAGTACTTC. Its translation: CASSPSLVPHEQYF. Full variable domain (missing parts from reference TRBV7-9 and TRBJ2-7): DTGVSQNPRHKITKRGQNVTFRCDPISEHNRLYWYRQTLGQGPEFLTYFQNEAQLEKSRLLSDRFSAERPKGSFSTLEIQRTEQGDSAMYLCASSPSLVPHEQYFGPGTRLTVT.

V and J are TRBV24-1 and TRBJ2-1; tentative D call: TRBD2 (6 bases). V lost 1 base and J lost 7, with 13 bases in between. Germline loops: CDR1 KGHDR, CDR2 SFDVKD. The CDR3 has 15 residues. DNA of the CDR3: TGTGCCACCAGTGATTTTGAGGGCGCGGGGAATGAGCAGTTCTTC. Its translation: CATSDFEGAGNEQFF.

CDR3 loop: CASSQRMRDYEQYF. In DNA, the CDR3 is TGTGCCAGCAGCCAAAGAATGCGGGACTACGAGCAGTACTTC. The genes are TRBV3-1 and TRBJ2-7; possibly TRBD2 for D (6 bases). Germline lookup yields CDR1 LGHDT and CDR2 YNNKEL (reference sequence). The CDR3 is 14 amino acids. The germline V and J ends were trimmed by 2 bases and 3 bases, with 11 bases remaining between them.

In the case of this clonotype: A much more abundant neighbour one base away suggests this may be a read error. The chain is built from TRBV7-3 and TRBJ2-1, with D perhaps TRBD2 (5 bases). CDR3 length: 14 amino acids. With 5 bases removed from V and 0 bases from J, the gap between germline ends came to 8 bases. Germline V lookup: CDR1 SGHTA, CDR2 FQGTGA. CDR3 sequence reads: CASSPGISYNEQFF. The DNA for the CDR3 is TGTGCCAGCAGCCCCGGGATCTCCTACAATGAGCAGTTCTTC.

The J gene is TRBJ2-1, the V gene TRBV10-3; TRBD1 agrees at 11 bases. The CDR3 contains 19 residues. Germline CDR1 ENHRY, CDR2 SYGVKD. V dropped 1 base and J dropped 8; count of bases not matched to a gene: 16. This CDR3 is CAISELSRDRGMGGDEQFF. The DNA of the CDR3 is TGTGCCATCAGTGAGTTGTCCCGGGACAGGGGGATGGGAGGCGATGAGCAGTTCTTC.

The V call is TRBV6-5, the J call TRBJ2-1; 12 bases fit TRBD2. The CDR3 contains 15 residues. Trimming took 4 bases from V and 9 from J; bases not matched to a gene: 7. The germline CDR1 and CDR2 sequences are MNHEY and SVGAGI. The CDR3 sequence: CASSFRLAGEGEQFF. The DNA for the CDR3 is TGTGCCAGCAGTTTCCGACTAGCGGGAGAGGGTGAGCAGTTCTTC.

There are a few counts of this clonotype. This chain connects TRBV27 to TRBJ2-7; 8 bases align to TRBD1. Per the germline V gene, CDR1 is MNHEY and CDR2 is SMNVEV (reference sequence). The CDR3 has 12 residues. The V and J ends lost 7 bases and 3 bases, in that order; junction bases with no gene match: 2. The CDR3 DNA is TGTGCCAGCACCGGACAGGGCTACGAGCAGTACTTC. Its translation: CASTGQGYEQYF.

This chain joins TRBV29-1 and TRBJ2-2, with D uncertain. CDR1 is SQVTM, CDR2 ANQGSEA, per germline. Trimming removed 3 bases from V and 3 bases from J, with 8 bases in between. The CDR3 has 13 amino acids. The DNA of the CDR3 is TGCAGCGTTGAGGACCGGTACACCGGGGAGCTGTTTTTT. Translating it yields CSVEDRYTGELFF.

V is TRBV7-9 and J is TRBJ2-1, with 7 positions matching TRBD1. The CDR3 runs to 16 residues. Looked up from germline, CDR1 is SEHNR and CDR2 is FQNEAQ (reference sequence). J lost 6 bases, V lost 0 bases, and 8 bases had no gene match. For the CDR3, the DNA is TGTGCCAGCAGCTTAGCCGAGGGGGCTTTGGCCAATGAGCAGTTCTTC. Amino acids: CASSLAEGALANEQFF.

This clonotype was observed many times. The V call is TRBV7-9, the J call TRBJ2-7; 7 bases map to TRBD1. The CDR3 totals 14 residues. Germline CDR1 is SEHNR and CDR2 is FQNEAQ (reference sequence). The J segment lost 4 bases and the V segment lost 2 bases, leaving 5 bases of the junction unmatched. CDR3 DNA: TGTGCCAGCAGCTTACCGGCCAGGGGGTACGAGCAGTACTTC. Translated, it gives CASSLPARGYEQYF.

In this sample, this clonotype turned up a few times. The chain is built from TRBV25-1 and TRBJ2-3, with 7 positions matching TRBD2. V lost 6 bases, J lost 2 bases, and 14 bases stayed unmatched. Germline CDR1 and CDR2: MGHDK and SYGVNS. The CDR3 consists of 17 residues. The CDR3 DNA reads TGTGCCAGCAGCCCCGAGGGCCCTAGCGGCTACACAGATACGCAGTATTTT. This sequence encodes CASSPEGPSGYTDTQYF.

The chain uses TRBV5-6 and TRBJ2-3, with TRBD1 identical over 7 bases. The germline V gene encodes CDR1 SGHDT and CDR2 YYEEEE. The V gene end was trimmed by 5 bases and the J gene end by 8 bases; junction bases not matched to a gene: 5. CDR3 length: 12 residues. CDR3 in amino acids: CASSYSGGTQYF. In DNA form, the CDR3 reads TGTGCCAGCAGTTACTCAGGGGGTACGCAGTATTTT.

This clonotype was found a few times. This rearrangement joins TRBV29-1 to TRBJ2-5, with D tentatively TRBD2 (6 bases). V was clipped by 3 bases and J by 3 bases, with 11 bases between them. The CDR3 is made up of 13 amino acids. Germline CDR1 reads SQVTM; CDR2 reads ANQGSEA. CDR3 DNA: TGCAGCGTTGATGGCGGCGGGGAAGAGACCCAGTACTTC. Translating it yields CSVDGGGEETQYF.

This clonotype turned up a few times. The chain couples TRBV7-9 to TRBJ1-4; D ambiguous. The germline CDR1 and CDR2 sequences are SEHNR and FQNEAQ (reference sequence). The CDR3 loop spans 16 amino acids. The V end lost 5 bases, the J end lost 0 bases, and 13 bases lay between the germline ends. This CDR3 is CASSIWAGATNEKLFF. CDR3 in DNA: TGTGCCAGCAGCATTTGGGCCGGTGCAACTAATGAAAAACTGTTTTTT.

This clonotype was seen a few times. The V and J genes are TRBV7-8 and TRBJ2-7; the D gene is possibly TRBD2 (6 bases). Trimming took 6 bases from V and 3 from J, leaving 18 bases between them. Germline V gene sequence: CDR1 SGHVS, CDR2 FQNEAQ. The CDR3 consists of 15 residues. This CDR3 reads CASRGGRWGDYEQYF. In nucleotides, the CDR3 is TGTGCCAGCAGGGGAGGCCGGTGGGGGGACTACGAGCAGTACTTC.

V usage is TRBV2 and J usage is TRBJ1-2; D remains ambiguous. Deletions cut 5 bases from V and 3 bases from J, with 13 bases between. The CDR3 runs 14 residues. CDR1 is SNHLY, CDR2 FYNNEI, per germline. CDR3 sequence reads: CASSRPKDYYGYTF. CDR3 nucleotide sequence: TGTGCCAGCAGTCGACCCAAGGACTACTATGGCTACACCTTC.

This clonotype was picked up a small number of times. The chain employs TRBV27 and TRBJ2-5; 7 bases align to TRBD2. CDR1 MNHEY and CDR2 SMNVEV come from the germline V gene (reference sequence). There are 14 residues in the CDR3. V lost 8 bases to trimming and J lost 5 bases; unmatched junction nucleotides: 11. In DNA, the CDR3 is TGTGCCAGCGCTTCCCTCGGGGGGTGGGAGACCCAGTACTTC. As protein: CASASLGGWETQYF.